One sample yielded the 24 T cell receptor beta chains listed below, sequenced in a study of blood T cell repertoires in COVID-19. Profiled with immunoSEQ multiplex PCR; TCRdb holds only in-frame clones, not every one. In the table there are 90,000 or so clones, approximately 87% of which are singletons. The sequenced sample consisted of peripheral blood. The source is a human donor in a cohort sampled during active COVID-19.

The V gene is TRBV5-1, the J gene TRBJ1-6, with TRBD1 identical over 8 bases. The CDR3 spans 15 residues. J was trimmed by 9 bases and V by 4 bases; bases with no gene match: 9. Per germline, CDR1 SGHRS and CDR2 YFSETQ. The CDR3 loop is CASSAQGALGSPLHF. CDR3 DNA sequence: TGCGCCAGCAGCGCCCAGGGGGCCCTCGGTTCACCCCTCCACTTT. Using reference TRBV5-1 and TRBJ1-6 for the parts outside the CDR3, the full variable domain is KAGVTQTPRYLIKTRGQQVTLSCSPISGHRSVSWYQQTPGQGLQFLFEYFSETQRNKGNFPGRFSGRQFSNSRSEMNVSTLELGDSALYLCASSAQGALGSPLHFGNGTRLTVT.

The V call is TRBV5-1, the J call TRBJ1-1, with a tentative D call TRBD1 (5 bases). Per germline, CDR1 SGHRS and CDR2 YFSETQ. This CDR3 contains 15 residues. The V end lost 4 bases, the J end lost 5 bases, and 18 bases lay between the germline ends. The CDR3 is CASSLHFSGGTEAFF. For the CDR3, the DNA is TGCGCCAGCAGCCTCCATTTCTCGGGGGGTACTGAAGCTTTCTTT.

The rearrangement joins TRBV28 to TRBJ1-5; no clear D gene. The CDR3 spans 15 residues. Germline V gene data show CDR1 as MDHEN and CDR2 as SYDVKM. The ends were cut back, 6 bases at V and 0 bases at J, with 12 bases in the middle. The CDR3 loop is CASRPSLYSNQPQHF. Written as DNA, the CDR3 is TGTGCCAGCAGACCAAGCCTGTATAGCAATCAGCCCCAGCATTTT.

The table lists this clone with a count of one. The CDR3 region is CASSYSSPGLAYEQYF. The CDR3 DNA reads TGTGCCAGCAGTTACTCGAGTCCGGGGTTGGCCTACGAGCAGTACTTC. The chain recombines TRBV6-5 with TRBJ2-7, with D perhaps TRBD2 (5 bases). Trimming took 0 bases from V and 2 from J, leaving 14 bases between them. Germline V gives CDR1 MNHEY, CDR2 SVGAGI. This CDR3 has 16 amino acids.

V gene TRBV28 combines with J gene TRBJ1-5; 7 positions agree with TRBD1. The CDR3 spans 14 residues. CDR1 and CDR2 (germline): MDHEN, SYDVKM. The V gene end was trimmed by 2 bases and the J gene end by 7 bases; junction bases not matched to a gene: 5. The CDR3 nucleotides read TGTGCCAGCAGTTTAGCAGGGGGTGTCCAGCCCCAGCATTTT. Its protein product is CASSLAGGVQPQHF.

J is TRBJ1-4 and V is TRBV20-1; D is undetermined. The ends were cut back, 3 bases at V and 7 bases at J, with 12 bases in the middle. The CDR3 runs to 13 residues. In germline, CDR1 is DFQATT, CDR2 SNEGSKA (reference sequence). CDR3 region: CSASSDLPEKLFF. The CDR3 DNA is TGCAGTGCTAGTTCAGATCTCCCTGAAAAACTGTTTTTT.

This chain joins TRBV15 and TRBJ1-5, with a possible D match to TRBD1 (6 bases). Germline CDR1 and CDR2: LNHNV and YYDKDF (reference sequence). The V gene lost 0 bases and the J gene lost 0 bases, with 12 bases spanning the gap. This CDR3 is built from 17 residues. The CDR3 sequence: CATSRDYGQNSNQPQHF. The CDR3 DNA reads TGTGCCACCAGCAGAGATTATGGACAGAATAGCAATCAGCCCCAGCATTTT.

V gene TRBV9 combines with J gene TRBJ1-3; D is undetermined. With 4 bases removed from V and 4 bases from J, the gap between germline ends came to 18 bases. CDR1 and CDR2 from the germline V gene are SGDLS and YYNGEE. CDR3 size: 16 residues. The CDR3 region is CASSSTALLNGNTIYF. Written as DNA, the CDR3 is TGTGCCAGCAGCAGTACCGCCCTACTGAACGGAAACACCATATATTTT.

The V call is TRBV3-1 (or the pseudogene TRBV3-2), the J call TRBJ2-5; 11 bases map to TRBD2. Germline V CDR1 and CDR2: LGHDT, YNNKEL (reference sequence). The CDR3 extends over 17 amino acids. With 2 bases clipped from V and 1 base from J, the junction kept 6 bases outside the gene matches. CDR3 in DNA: TGTGCCAGCAGCCAAAATCTAGCGGGGGGTCTCCAAGAGACCCAGTACTTC. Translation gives CASSQNLAGGLQETQYF.

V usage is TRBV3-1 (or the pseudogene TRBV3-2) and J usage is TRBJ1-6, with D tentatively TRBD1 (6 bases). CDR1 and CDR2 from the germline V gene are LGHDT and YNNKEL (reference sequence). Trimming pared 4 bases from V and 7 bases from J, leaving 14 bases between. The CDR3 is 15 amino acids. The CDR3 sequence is CASSLRDTGNSPLHF. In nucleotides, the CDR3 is TGTGCCAGCAGCCTCCGGGACACTGGGAATTCACCCCTCCACTTT.

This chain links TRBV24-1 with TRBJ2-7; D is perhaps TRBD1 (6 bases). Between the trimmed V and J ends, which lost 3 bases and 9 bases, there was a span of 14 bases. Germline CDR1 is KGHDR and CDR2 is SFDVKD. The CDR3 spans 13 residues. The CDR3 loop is CATSDTGNGPQYF. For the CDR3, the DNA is TGTGCCACCAGTGATACAGGGAATGGGCCGCAGTACTTC.

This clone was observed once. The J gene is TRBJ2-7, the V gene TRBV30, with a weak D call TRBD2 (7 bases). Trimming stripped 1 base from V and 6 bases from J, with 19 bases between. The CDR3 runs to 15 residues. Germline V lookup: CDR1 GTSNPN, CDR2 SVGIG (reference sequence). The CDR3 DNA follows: TGTGCCTGGAGTGGTGAGGTGGGGGGGCCTAGCGAGCAGTACTTC. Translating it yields CAWSGEVGGPSEQYF.

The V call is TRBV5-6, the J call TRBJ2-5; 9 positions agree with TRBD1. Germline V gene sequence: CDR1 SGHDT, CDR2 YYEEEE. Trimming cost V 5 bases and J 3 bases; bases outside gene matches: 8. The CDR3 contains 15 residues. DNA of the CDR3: TGTGCCAGCAGACGGACAGGGGAATGGGAAGAGACCCAGTACTTC. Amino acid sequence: CASRRTGEWEETQYF.

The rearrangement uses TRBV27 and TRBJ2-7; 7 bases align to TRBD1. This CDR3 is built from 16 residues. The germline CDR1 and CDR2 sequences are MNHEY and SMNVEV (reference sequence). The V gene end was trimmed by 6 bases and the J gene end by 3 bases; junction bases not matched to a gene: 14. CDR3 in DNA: TGTGCCAGCAGCCTTAGGACGGGACAGAAGTACTACGAGCAGTACTTC. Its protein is CASSLRTGQKYYEQYF.

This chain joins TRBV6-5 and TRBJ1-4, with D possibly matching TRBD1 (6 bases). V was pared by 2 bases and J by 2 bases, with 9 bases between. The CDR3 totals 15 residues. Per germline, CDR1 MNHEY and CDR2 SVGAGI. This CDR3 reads CASSYGGATNEKLFF. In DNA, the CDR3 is TGTGCCAGCAGTTACGGGGGCGCGACTAATGAAAAACTGTTTTTT.

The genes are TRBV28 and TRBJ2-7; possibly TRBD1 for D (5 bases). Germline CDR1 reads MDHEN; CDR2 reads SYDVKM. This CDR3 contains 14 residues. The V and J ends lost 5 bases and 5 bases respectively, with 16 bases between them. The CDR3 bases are TGTGCCAGCAGTCCCACACAGGAGCCTAACGAGCAGTACTTC. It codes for CASSPTQEPNEQYF. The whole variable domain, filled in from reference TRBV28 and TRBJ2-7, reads DVKVTQSSRYLVKRTGEKVFLECVQDMDHENMFWYRQDPGLGLRLIYFSYDVKMKEKGDIPEGYSVSREKKERFSLILESASTNQTSMYLCASSPTQEPNEQYFGPGTRLTVT.

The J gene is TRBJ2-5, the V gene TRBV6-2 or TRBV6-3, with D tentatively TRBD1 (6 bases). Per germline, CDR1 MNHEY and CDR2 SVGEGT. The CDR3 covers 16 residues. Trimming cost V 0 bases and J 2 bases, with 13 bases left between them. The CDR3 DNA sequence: TGTGCCAGCAGTTACTCGATCAGGGGTGGGCAAGAGACCCAGTACTTC. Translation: CASSYSIRGGQETQYF.

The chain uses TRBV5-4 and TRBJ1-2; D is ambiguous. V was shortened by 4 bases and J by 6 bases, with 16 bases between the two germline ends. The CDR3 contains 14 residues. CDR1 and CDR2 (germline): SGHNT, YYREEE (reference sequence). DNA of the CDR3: TGTGCCAGCAGCCTCGATGGTCAGTTCGATGGCTACACCTTC. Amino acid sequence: CASSLDGQFDGYTF.

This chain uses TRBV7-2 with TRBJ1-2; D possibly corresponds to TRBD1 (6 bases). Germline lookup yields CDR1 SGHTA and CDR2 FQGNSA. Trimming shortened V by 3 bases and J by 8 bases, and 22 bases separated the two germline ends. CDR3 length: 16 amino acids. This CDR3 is CASSLVGASLAEGYTF. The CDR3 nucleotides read TGTGCCAGCAGCTTGGTGGGGGCCAGCTTAGCTGAGGGCTACACCTTC.

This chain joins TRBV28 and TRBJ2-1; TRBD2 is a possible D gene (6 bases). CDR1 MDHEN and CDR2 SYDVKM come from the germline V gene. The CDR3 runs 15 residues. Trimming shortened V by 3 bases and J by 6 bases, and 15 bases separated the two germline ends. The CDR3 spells CASSFSGTSRNEQFF. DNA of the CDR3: TGTGCCAGCAGTTTTTCCGGGACTTCCCGCAATGAGCAGTTCTTC.

CDR3 sequence: CASSGDMGSVYGYTF. DNA for the CDR3: TGTGCCAGCAGTGGGGACATGGGCTCGGTCTATGGCTACACCTTC. This chain joins TRBV2 and TRBJ1-2; a weak D match, TRBD1 (6 bases). CDR3 length: 15 residues. CDR1 is SNHLY, CDR2 FYNNEI, per germline. V was shortened by 4 bases and J by 4 bases, with 16 bases between the two germline ends.

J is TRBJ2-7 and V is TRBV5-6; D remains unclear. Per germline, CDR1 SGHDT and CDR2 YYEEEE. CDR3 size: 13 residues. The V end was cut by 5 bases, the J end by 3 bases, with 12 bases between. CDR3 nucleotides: TGTGCCAGCAGTCCCCGCCCGGGCTACGAGCAGTACTTC. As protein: CASSPRPGYEQYF.

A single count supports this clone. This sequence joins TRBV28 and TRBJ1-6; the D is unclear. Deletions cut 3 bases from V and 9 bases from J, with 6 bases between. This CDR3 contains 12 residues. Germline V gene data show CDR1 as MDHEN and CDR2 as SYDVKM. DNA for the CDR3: TGTGCCAGCAGTTTTGTGAGTTCACCCCTCCACTTT. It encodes CASSFVSSPLHF.

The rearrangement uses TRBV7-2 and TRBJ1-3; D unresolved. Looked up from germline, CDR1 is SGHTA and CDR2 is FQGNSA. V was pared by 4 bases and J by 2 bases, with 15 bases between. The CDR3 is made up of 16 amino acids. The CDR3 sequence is CASSSSPGTTGNTIYF. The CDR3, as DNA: TGTGCCAGCAGCTCCTCCCCAGGTACCACTGGAAACACCATATATTTT.